Below, 10 T cell receptor beta chains from the same sample are listed, as sequenced in a study of T-cell reconstitution after alpha-beta-depleted transplantation in children. As it was prepared, the TCRbeta library received unique molecular identifiers. TCRdb re-called the PCR reads through MiXCR, storing one row per CDR3 protein. The repertoire includes about 98,000 distinct CDR3 sequences, approximately 8% of them detected once, and roughly 15% sits in the top ten. This specimen was PBMCs, taken before TCRalphabeta/CD19-depleted stem cell transplant. These receptors originate from a boy aged 2 to 10 with acute lymphoblastic leukemia, due to receive a stem cell transplant.

This clonotype was recorded many times. The V and J genes are TRBV15 and TRBJ2-3; tentatively, D is TRBD1 (6 bases). Germline V lookup: CDR1 LNHNV, CDR2 YYDKDF (reference sequence). The CDR3 spans 13 residues. V gave up 8 bases and J gave up 0 bases, with 9 bases separating them. In DNA, the CDR3 is TGTGCCACCGAGAGGGGGAGCACAGATACGCAGTATTTT. It codes for CATERGSTDTQYF.

The chain is built from TRBV5-6 and TRBJ2-7; TRBD2 is a possible D gene (6 bases). CDR3 length equals 17 residues. The V gene's germline CDR1 is SGHDT and CDR2 YYEEEE. Between the trimmed V and J ends, which lost 6 bases and 4 bases, there was a span of 26 bases. The CDR3 reads CASTALGPRFRGYEQYF. In DNA, the CDR3 is TGTGCCAGCACCGCCCTTGGTCCCCGTTTCCGGGGGTACGAGCAGTACTTC.

This clonotype occurred many times. The rearrangement uses TRBV12-3 or TRBV12-4 and TRBJ2-3, with D possibly being TRBD2 (5 bases). The CDR3 is 13 amino acids. V was pared by 1 base and J by 4 bases, with 6 bases between. The CDR3 sequence is CASSLGTADTQYF. The CDR3 DNA reads TGTGCCAGCAGTTTAGGGACTGCAGATACGCAGTATTTT.

The genes are TRBV5-4 and TRBJ2-7; 10 nucleotides match TRBD1. This CDR3 is 15 amino acids long. The ends lost 0 bases at V and 1 base at J; junction bases unmatched: 1. Germline loops: CDR1 SGHNT, CDR2 YYREEE (reference sequence). CDR3 in amino acids: CASSLGGQGSYEQYF. In nucleotides, the CDR3 is TGTGCCAGCAGCTTGGGGGGACAGGGGTCCTACGAGCAGTACTTC.

In its sample, this clonotype is large (0.1 to 1%). This sequence joins TRBV7-8 and TRBJ2-1; D gene ambiguous. Trimming removed 4 bases at V and 10 bases at J, with 11 bases between. There are 12 residues in the CDR3. The germline CDR1 and CDR2 sequences are SGHVS and FQNEAQ. DNA of the CDR3: TGTGCCAGCAGCTCCTCACAAGGGGAGCAGTTCTTC. Amino acids: CASSSSQGEQFF.

A remark on this clonotype: This may arise from a read error, as a much more abundant clone is one base away. The chain couples TRBV20-1 to TRBJ2-2; D is ambiguous. This CDR3 has 13 residues. Germline CDR1 and CDR2: DFQATT and SNEGSKA (reference sequence). V lost 6 bases, J lost 3 bases, and 11 bases lay in between. CDR3 in DNA: TGCAGTGCCAGGATGGTCGACACCGGGGAGCTGTTTTTT. It specifies CSARMVDTGELFF.

J is TRBJ1-4 and V is TRBV25-1; D ambiguous. This CDR3 comprises 11 residues. V gave up 6 bases and J gave up 6 bases, with 5 bases separating them. Germline V lookup: CDR1 MGHDK, CDR2 SYGVNS. The CDR3 DNA is TGTGCCAGCAGGTACGATGAAAAACTGTTTTTT. As protein: CASRYDEKLFF. The variable domain in full, with the rest retrieved from reference TRBV25-1 and TRBJ1-4, is EADIYQTPRYLVIGTGKKITLECSQTMGHDKMYWYQQDPGMELHLIHYSYGVNSTEKGDLSSESTVSRIRTEHFPLTLESARPSHTSQYLCASRYDEKLFFGSGTQLSVL.

This rearrangement joins TRBV13 to TRBJ1-1; no clear D gene. V dropped 0 bases and J dropped 10 bases, with 12 bases sitting between them. The CDR3 length is 13 residues. CDR1 and CDR2 from the germline V gene are PRHDT and FYEKMQ (reference sequence). The CDR3 reads CASSLGGQPGAFF. CDR3 coding DNA: TGTGCCAGCAGCTTAGGTGGGCAGCCCGGAGCTTTCTTT.

This clonotype was seen many times. The genes are TRBV5-1 and TRBJ2-3, with 8 bases matching TRBD1. The germline gives CDR1 SGHRS, CDR2 YFSETQ. V gave up 2 bases and J gave up 1 base; unmatched junction bases: 6. The CDR3 has 16 amino acids. The DNA for the CDR3 is TGCGCCAGCAGCTTTGTCAGGGGGCTGGGCACAGATACGCAGTATTTT. Its translation: CASSFVRGLGTDTQYF. Looking up the rest from reference TRBV5-1 and TRBJ2-3 gives the full variable domain: KAGVTQTPRYLIKTRGQQVTLSCSPISGHRSVSWYQQTPGQGLQFLFEYFSETQRNKGNFPGRFSGRQFSNSRSEMNVSTLELGDSALYLCASSFVRGLGTDTQYFGPGTRLTVL.

This clonotype was seen repeatedly, ten times or more. This rearrangement joins TRBV29-1 to TRBJ2-1, with 7 bases matching TRBD2. The CDR3 is 14 amino acids. Germline V CDR1 and CDR2: SQVTM, ANQGSEA. Losses at the gene ends were 4 bases for V and 0 bases for J; bases not matched to a gene: 3. The CDR3 reads CSVVGGSSYNEQFF. The CDR3 nucleotides read TGCAGCGTTGTTGGCGGGAGCTCCTACAATGAGCAGTTCTTC.